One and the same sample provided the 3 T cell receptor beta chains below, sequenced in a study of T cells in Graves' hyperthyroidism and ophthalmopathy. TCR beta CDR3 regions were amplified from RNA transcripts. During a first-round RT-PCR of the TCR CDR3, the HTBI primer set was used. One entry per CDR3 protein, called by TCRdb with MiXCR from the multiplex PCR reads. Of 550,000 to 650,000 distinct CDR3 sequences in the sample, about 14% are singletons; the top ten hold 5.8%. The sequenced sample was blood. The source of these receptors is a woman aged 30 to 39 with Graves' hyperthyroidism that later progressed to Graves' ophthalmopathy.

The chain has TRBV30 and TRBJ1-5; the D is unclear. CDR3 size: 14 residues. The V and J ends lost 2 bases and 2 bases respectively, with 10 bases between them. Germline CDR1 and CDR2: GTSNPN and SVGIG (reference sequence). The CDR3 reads CAWSRPMRNQPQHF. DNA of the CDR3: TGTGCCTGGAGTCGACCGATGCGCAATCAGCCCCAGCATTTT. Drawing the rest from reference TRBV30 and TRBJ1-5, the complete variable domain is SQTIHQWPATLVQPVGSPLSLECTVEGTSNPNLYWYRQAAGRGLQLLFYSVGIGQISSEVPQNLSASRPQDRQFILSSKKLLLSDSGFYLCAWSRPMRNQPQHFGDGTRLSIL.

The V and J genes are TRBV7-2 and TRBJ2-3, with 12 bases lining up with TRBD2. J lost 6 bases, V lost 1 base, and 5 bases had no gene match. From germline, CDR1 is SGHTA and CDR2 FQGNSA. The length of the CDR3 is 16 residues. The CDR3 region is CASSLGTSGIWDTQYF. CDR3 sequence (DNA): TGTGCCAGCAGCTTAGGGACTAGCGGGATATGGGATACGCAGTATTTT. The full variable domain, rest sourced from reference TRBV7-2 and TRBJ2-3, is GAGVSQSPSNKVTEKGKDVELRCDPISGHTALYWYRQSLGQGLEFLIYFQGNSAPDKSGLPSDRFSAERTGGSVSTLTIQRTQQEDSAVYLCASSLGTSGIWDTQYFGPGTRLTVL.

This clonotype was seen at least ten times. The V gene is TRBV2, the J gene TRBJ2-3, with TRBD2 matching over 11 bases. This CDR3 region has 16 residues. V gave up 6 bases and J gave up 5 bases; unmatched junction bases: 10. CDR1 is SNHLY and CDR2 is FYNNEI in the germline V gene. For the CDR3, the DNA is TGTGCCAGCAGGACCGCGACTAGCGGGACCGAAGATACGCAGTATTTT. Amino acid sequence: CASRTATSGTEDTQYF.